This is a list of T cell receptor beta chains from one sample in a study of memory CD4+ T cells and cytomegalovirus serostatus. Libraries were prepared by immunoSEQ multiplex PCR; TCRdb keeps only in-frame clonotypes and omits some of them. The sample has 25,000 to 30,000 clones; more than 60% are singletons. The material sequenced was memory CD4+ T cells from blood. These TCRs come from an adult in good health and CMV-seronegative. The CDR3 runs from the conserved cysteine through the conserved F or W. Each record gives: V gene, D gene, clone size, J gene, CDR3 DNA, CDR3 protein. The D gene is left open where the match is weak. Clone sizes are given selectively: once, few, many, or a class where the clone is expanded.

TRBV7-9	TRBD1	.	TRBJ1-2	TGTGCCAGCAGTCCTATGGGCACAGGGGCTGGCTACACCTTC	CASSPMGTGAGYTF
TRBV4-2	.	.	TRBJ2-3	TGTGCCAGCAGCGATCCGGGACTGGGGACAGATACGCAGTATTTT	CASSDPGLGTDTQYF
TRBV5-1	TRBD1	.	TRBJ2-1	TGCGCCAGCAGCTTGGGGACAGGGAGGTACAATGAGCAGTTCTTC	CASSLGTGRYNEQFF
TRBV14	.	few	TRBJ2-7	TGTGCCAGCAGCCAAGACCAATACCGGGGGCCCCTCTCCTACGAGCAGTACTTC	CASSQDQYRGPLSYEQYF
TRBV7-2	TRBD2	.	TRBJ2-3	TGTGCCAGCAGCTTAGCACTAGCGTCGGGCACAGATACGCAGTATTTT	CASSLALASGTDTQYF
TRBV7-2	TRBD1	once	TRBJ1-2	TGTGCCAGCAGCCCACAGGGGATTGGACTGTATGGCTACACCTTC	CASSPQGIGLYGYTF
TRBV18	.	few	TRBJ1-1	TGTGCCAGCTCACCACTAAAAGGGCCTAATGAAGCTTTCTTT	CASSPLKGPNEAFF
TRBV7-7	.	.	TRBJ2-5	TGTGCTAGCAGCTTATTAGGGGTCCAAGAGACCCAGTACTTC	CASSLLGVQETQYF
TRBV5-1	TRBD1	.	TRBJ1-1	TGCGCCAGCAGCTCAGGACAGGGGCGCCACACTGAAGCTTTCTTT	CASSSGQGRHTEAFF
TRBV30	TRBD2	.	TRBJ2-5	TGTGCCTGGAGTGCTGGGGGGGACGTCCAAGAGACCCAGTACTTC	CAWSAGGDVQETQYF
TRBV5-1	.	once	TRBJ1-1	TGCGCCAGCAGCGATCCCAGCAGTGCGATGAACACTGAAGCTTTCTTT	CASSDPSSAMNTEAFF
TRBV30	.	.	TRBJ2-7	TGTGCCTGGACGGTGGACAGCCCCTACGAGCAGTACTTC	CAWTVDSPYEQYF
TRBV2	.	.	TRBJ1-6	TGTGCCAGCAGAGAAGATCCGGGCGGTTCACCCCTCCACTTT	CASREDPGGSPLHF
TRBV5-6	.	.	TRBJ2-2	TGTGCCAGCAGCTTGGGGTGGGGAACATCGAACACCGGGGAGCTGTTTTTT	CASSLGWGTSNTGELFF
TRBV6-1	.	.	TRBJ1-1	TGTGCCAGCAGTGAGGCAGGTTGGTTGAACACTGAAGCTTTCTTT	CASSEAGWLNTEAFF
TRBV7-2	.	medium-sized	TRBJ1-2	TGTGCCAGCAGCTTAGAGGGAGCAGGCTATGGCTACACCTTC	CASSLEGAGYGYTF
TRBV5-5	TRBD1	.	TRBJ1-5	TGTGCCAGCAGCAGGGGACAGGGGGCGTATGACAATCAGCCCCAGCATTTT	CASSRGQGAYDNQPQHF
TRBV18	.	.	TRBJ1-1	TGTGCCAGCTCCTCGACAGCGAACACTGAAGCTTTCTTT	CASSSTANTEAFF
TRBV7-2	TRBD1	.	TRBJ1-6	TGTGCCAGCAGCTTAATGACAGGGGGTCGGGGAACCCCACCCCTCCACTTT	CASSLMTGGRGTPPLHF